This is a list of T cell receptor beta chains from one sample in a study of vaccination effects on CD4 cells after COVID-19. Assay used: immunoSEQ multiplex PCR; TCRdb lists only in-frame clones, some missing. The table includes about 70,000 clones, about 74% detected once. The antigens for these receptors are not known. Sequenced material: CD4+ T cells from PBMCs cultured without peptide, taken before COVID-19 vaccination. These receptors were obtained from a human donor who received a COVID-19 vaccine. Each CDR3 is given with its conserved first and last residue. The D gene is left open where the match is weak. Some rows have no size entry. The others give once, few or many, or a class for an expanded clone.

CDR3 protein: CASSLAGSTDTQYF; CDR3 DNA: TGTGCCAGCAGCTTAGCGGGGAGCACAGATACGCAGTATTTT; D gene: .; clone size: .; J gene: TRBJ2-3; V gene: TRBV11-2
CDR3 protein: CASSFGTGGSQPQHF; CDR3 DNA: TGTGCCAGCAGCTTCGGGACAGGGGGCTCTCAGCCCCAGCATTTT; D gene: TRBD1; clone size: .; J gene: TRBJ1-5; V gene: TRBV5-5
CDR3 protein: CASSLWSGAGANVLTF; CDR3 DNA: TGTGCCAGCAGCTTATGGTCAGGGGCTGGGGCCAACGTCCTGACTTTC; D gene: .; clone size: .; J gene: TRBJ2-6; V gene: TRBV9
CDR3 protein: CASSPTGVSYNEQFF; CDR3 DNA: TGTGCCAGCAGCCCGACAGGGGTCTCCTACAATGAGCAGTTCTTC; D gene: TRBD1; clone size: .; J gene: TRBJ2-1; V gene: TRBV11-2
CDR3 protein: CASSQAPNRGGAYGNTIYF; CDR3 DNA: TGCGCCAGCAGCCAAGCCCCTAACCGGGGAGGGGCGTACGGAAACACCATATATTTT; D gene: .; clone size: .; J gene: TRBJ1-3; V gene: TRBV4-1
CDR3 protein: CASSIGQSTDTQYF; CDR3 DNA: TGTGCCAGCAGCATAGGACAGAGCACAGATACGCAGTATTTT; D gene: .; clone size: .; J gene: TRBJ2-3; V gene: TRBV7-2
CDR3 protein: CASSFGLAGTTDTQYF; CDR3 DNA: TGCGCCAGCAGCTTCGGTTTAGCGGGGACCACAGATACGCAGTATTTT; D gene: TRBD2; clone size: .; J gene: TRBJ2-3; V gene: TRBV5-1
CDR3 protein: CAWSKTGNSNQPQHF; CDR3 DNA: TGTGCCTGGAGCAAGACAGGGAATAGCAATCAGCCCCAGCATTTT; D gene: TRBD1; clone size: .; J gene: TRBJ1-5; V gene: TRBV30
CDR3 protein: CASSQVGSGANVLTF; CDR3 DNA: TGCGCCAGCAGCCAAGTAGGCTCTGGGGCCAACGTCCTGACTTTC; D gene: .; clone size: .; J gene: TRBJ2-6; V gene: TRBV4-1
CDR3 protein: CASALQGAGDTQYF; CDR3 DNA: TGTGCCAGCGCGTTACAGGGAGCGGGAGATACGCAGTATTTT; D gene: .; clone size: .; J gene: TRBJ2-3; V gene: TRBV6-4
CDR3 protein: CASSSRGRQGDYGYTF; CDR3 DNA: TGTGCCAGCTCTTCCAGGGGGCGTCAGGGGGACTATGGCTACACCTTC; D gene: TRBD1; clone size: .; J gene: TRBJ1-2; V gene: TRBV18
CDR3 protein: CASSRTLNYGYTF; CDR3 DNA: TGTGCCAGCAGCCGGACTTTAAACTATGGCTACACCTTC; D gene: .; clone size: few; J gene: TRBJ1-2; V gene: TRBV28
CDR3 protein: CASSLEPSRGGYTF; CDR3 DNA: TGTGCCAGCAGCTTAGAACCGTCCCGAGGAGGCTACACCTTC; D gene: .; clone size: few; J gene: TRBJ1-2; V gene: TRBV7-9
CDR3 protein: CATSDVHGSPLHF; CDR3 DNA: TGTGCCACCAGTGATGTGCACGGTTCACCCCTCCACTTT; D gene: .; clone size: .; J gene: TRBJ1-6; V gene: TRBV24-1
CDR3 protein: CASSQTRSTDTQYF; CDR3 DNA: TGTGCCAGCAGCCAAACACGGAGCACAGATACGCAGTATTTT; D gene: .; clone size: .; J gene: TRBJ2-3; V gene: TRBV6-5
CDR3 protein: CASSPMQGDLWNTEAFF; CDR3 DNA: TGTGCCAGCTCACCAATGCAGGGTGATCTTTGGAACACTGAAGCTTTCTTT; D gene: .; clone size: .; J gene: TRBJ1-1; V gene: TRBV18
CDR3 protein: CASSSGRTKNIQYF; CDR3 DNA: TGTGCCAGCAGCTCGGGACGGACTAAAAACATTCAGTACTTC; D gene: .; clone size: .; J gene: TRBJ2-4; V gene: TRBV7-2
CDR3 protein: CASSQDRHNEQFF; CDR3 DNA: TGCGCCAGCAGCCAGGATCGTCACAATGAGCAGTTCTTC; D gene: .; clone size: .; J gene: TRBJ2-1; V gene: TRBV4-1
CDR3 protein: CASSPPGGANYGYTF; CDR3 DNA: TGCGCCAGCAGCCCCCCGGGGGGGGCTAACTATGGCTACACCTTC; D gene: .; clone size: once; J gene: TRBJ1-2; V gene: TRBV4-3
CDR3 protein: CASSYQDRFTGELFF; CDR3 DNA: TGTGCCAGCAGTTACCAGGACAGATTCACCGGGGAGCTGTTTTTT; D gene: .; clone size: .; J gene: TRBJ2-2; V gene: TRBV6-5
CDR3 protein: CASGNRDRNYSPLHF; CDR3 DNA: TGTGCCAGCGGGAACAGGGACAGGAATTATTCACCCCTCCACTTT; D gene: TRBD1; clone size: .; J gene: TRBJ1-6; V gene: TRBV6-6
CDR3 protein: CASSPLSPADTGELFF; CDR3 DNA: TGCGCCAGCAGCCCCCTGTCACCCGCAGATACCGGGGAGCTGTTTTTT; D gene: .; clone size: .; J gene: TRBJ2-2; V gene: TRBV5-1
CDR3 protein: CASSKQTDYGYTF; CDR3 DNA: TGTGCCAGCAGCAAGCAGACGGACTATGGCTACACCTTC; D gene: .; clone size: .; J gene: TRBJ1-2; V gene: TRBV28
CDR3 protein: CASSPNAGIESLGNQPQHF; CDR3 DNA: TGTGCCAGTAGTCCTAACGCAGGGATAGAGTCCTTGGGAAATCAGCCCCAGCATTTT; D gene: .; clone size: .; J gene: TRBJ1-5; V gene: TRBV19
CDR3 protein: CATSDEPTWDRVGYGYTF; CDR3 DNA: TGTGCCACCAGTGATGAACCGACCTGGGACAGGGTGGGCTATGGCTACACCTTC; D gene: TRBD1; clone size: .; J gene: TRBJ1-2; V gene: TRBV24-1
CDR3 protein: CASTSGPSTDTQYF; CDR3 DNA: TGTGCCAGCACCTCAGGGCCTAGCACAGATACGCAGTATTTT; D gene: .; clone size: .; J gene: TRBJ2-3; V gene: TRBV7-8
CDR3 protein: CASSLLGARDTQYF; CDR3 DNA: TGCGCCAGCAGCTTGTTGGGGGCAAGAGATACGCAGTATTTT; D gene: .; clone size: .; J gene: TRBJ2-3; V gene: TRBV5-1
CDR3 protein: CASSFSGGNANTGELFF; CDR3 DNA: TGTGCCAGCAGCTTCAGTGGCGGCAACGCGAACACCGGGGAGCTGTTTTTT; D gene: .; clone size: once; J gene: TRBJ2-2; V gene: TRBV7-9
CDR3 protein: CASSDPGQENTEAFF; CDR3 DNA: TGCGCCAGCAGCGACCCCGGACAGGAAAACACTGAAGCTTTCTTT; D gene: TRBD1; clone size: .; J gene: TRBJ1-1; V gene: TRBV5-1
CDR3 protein: CASSDHIRLAGGNEQFF; CDR3 DNA: TGTGCCAGCAGCGACCACATCCGCCTAGCGGGGGGCAATGAGCAGTTCTTC; D gene: TRBD2; clone size: once; J gene: TRBJ2-1; V gene: TRBV9
CDR3 protein: CASSLPNEKLFF; CDR3 DNA: TGTGCCAGCTCACTACCTAATGAAAAACTGTTTTTT; D gene: .; clone size: .; J gene: TRBJ1-4; V gene: TRBV18
CDR3 protein: CASSPPLGGGNSYNEQFF; CDR3 DNA: TGTGCCAGCTCACCACCTTTGGGCGGGGGGAACTCCTACAATGAGCAGTTCTTC; D gene: TRBD2; clone size: once; J gene: TRBJ2-1; V gene: TRBV18
CDR3 protein: CASSYSGLVVMYF; CDR3 DNA: TGTGCCAGCAGTTACTCGGGACTAGTCGTCATGTACTTC; D gene: TRBD2; clone size: .; J gene: TRBJ2-5; V gene: TRBV6-2/TRBV6-3
CDR3 protein: CASSALKGAGELFF; CDR3 DNA: TGTGCCAGCAGTGCGCTAAAGGGAGCCGGGGAGCTGTTTTTT; D gene: .; clone size: .; J gene: TRBJ2-2; V gene: TRBV25-1
CDR3 protein: CASSEVGNHNYGYTF; CDR3 DNA: TGTGCCAGCAGTGAAGTAGGGAACCATAACTATGGCTACACCTTC; D gene: .; clone size: .; J gene: TRBJ1-2; V gene: TRBV6-1
CDR3 protein: CASSLGRGQETQYF; CDR3 DNA: TGTGCCAGCAGCCTCGGCAGGGGGCAAGAGACCCAGTACTTC; D gene: TRBD1; clone size: .; J gene: TRBJ2-5; V gene: TRBV3-1/TRBV3-2
CDR3 protein: CASSRRGGASNEQFF; CDR3 DNA: TGTGCCAGCAGCCGGAGGGGGGGGGCAAGTAATGAGCAGTTCTTC; D gene: .; clone size: .; J gene: TRBJ2-1; V gene: TRBV7-2
CDR3 protein: CASRSALNSNQPQHF; CDR3 DNA: TGTGCCAGCAGGTCCGCCCTGAATAGCAATCAGCCCCAGCATTTT; D gene: .; clone size: .; J gene: TRBJ1-5; V gene: TRBV6-5
CDR3 protein: CSVVGNGGEKLFF; CDR3 DNA: TGCAGCGTTGTCGGGAATGGAGGCGAAAAACTGTTTTTT; D gene: .; clone size: few; J gene: TRBJ1-4; V gene: TRBV29-1
CDR3 protein: CASSLSQGHYGYTF; CDR3 DNA: TGTGCCAGCTCCCTAAGCCAGGGCCACTATGGCTACACCTTC; D gene: .; clone size: .; J gene: TRBJ1-2; V gene: TRBV18
CDR3 protein: CASSPALYGNQPQHF; CDR3 DNA: TGTGCCAGCAGTCCTGCTCTGTACGGCAATCAGCCCCAGCATTTT; D gene: .; clone size: .; J gene: TRBJ1-5; V gene: TRBV2
CDR3 protein: CSVDRGSNQPQHF; CDR3 DNA: TGCAGCGTTGACCGGGGTAGCAATCAGCCCCAGCATTTT; D gene: .; clone size: .; J gene: TRBJ1-5; V gene: TRBV29-1
CDR3 protein: CASSVAEGASTDTQYF; CDR3 DNA: TGTGCCAGCAGCGTAGCCGAGGGTGCTAGCACAGATACGCAGTATTTT; D gene: .; clone size: .; J gene: TRBJ2-3; V gene: TRBV9
CDR3 protein: CASSRQTNRGGSYNEQFF; CDR3 DNA: TGTGCCAGCTCACGCCAAACAAACAGGGGAGGGTCCTACAATGAGCAGTTCTTC; D gene: .; clone size: .; J gene: TRBJ2-1; V gene: TRBV18
CDR3 protein: CASSGGRQGTTEAFF; CDR3 DNA: TGTGCCAGCAGTGGGGGGAGACAGGGTACAACTGAAGCTTTCTTT; D gene: TRBD1; clone size: .; J gene: TRBJ1-1; V gene: TRBV2
CDR3 protein: CASSQGHINEKLFF; CDR3 DNA: TGTGCCAGCAGCCAAGGGCACATTAATGAAAAACTGTTTTTT; D gene: .; clone size: .; J gene: TRBJ1-4; V gene: TRBV3-1/TRBV3-2
CDR3 protein: CASSRDPGELFF; CDR3 DNA: TGCGCCAGCAGCAGGGACCCCGGGGAGCTGTTTTTT; D gene: .; clone size: .; J gene: TRBJ2-2; V gene: TRBV5-1
CDR3 protein: CASSLRQGLTQYF; CDR3 DNA: TGTGCCAGCAGCCTCCGACAGGGATTGACCCAGTACTTC; D gene: TRBD1; clone size: .; J gene: TRBJ2-5; V gene: TRBV7-2
CDR3 protein: CASSPGPSQKGYNEQFF; CDR3 DNA: TGTGCCAGCAGCCCCGGGCCTTCGCAAAAAGGATACAATGAGCAGTTCTTC; D gene: .; clone size: .; J gene: TRBJ2-1; V gene: TRBV7-9
CDR3 protein: CAINNLQGAEGYTF; CDR3 DNA: TGTGCCATCAACAACCTACAGGGGGCAGAAGGCTACACCTTC; D gene: TRBD1; clone size: .; J gene: TRBJ1-2; V gene: TRBV10-3
CDR3 protein: CASSKGAGIMNSPLHF; CDR3 DNA: TGTGCCAGCAGCAAAGGGGCGGGTATAATGAATTCACCCCTCCACTTT; D gene: .; clone size: .; J gene: TRBJ1-6; V gene: TRBV21-1
CDR3 protein: CASSAWTELNSPLHF; CDR3 DNA: TGTGCCAGCAGCGCTTGGACAGAGCTTAATTCACCCCTCCACTTT; D gene: .; clone size: .; J gene: TRBJ1-6; V gene: TRBV9
CDR3 protein: CASSYRGLEAFF; CDR3 DNA: TGTGCCAGCAGTTACCGAGGACTTGAAGCTTTCTTT; D gene: .; clone size: .; J gene: TRBJ1-1; V gene: TRBV6-5
CDR3 protein: CASSPGLAGATGELFF; CDR3 DNA: TGTGCCAGCTCACCCGGACTAGCGGGGGCCACCGGGGAGCTGTTTTTT; D gene: TRBD2; clone size: few; J gene: TRBJ2-2; V gene: TRBV18
CDR3 protein: CASSPGGGSDTQYF; CDR3 DNA: TGTGCCAGCAGCCCAGGGGGTGGGTCAGATACGCAGTATTTT; D gene: TRBD1; clone size: .; J gene: TRBJ2-3; V gene: TRBV11-3
CDR3 protein: CASSLIIGPGSPLHF; CDR3 DNA: TGTGCCAGCAGCTTAATAATTGGTCCTGGTTCACCCCTCCACTTT; D gene: .; clone size: .; J gene: TRBJ1-6; V gene: TRBV7-2
CDR3 protein: CASRQGVNTEAFF; CDR3 DNA: TGTGCCAGCAGACAGGGGGTGAACACTGAAGCTTTCTTT; D gene: TRBD1; clone size: .; J gene: TRBJ1-1; V gene: TRBV7-6
CDR3 protein: CSVRRRGTANTGELFF; CDR3 DNA: TGCAGCGTTCGCCGGAGGGGCACGGCGAACACCGGGGAGCTGTTTTTT; D gene: .; clone size: few; J gene: TRBJ2-2; V gene: TRBV29-1
CDR3 protein: CASSYRTVPGSPLHF; CDR3 DNA: TGTGCCAGCAGTTACAGGACGGTTCCTGGTTCACCCCTCCACTTT; D gene: .; clone size: .; J gene: TRBJ1-6; V gene: TRBV6-5